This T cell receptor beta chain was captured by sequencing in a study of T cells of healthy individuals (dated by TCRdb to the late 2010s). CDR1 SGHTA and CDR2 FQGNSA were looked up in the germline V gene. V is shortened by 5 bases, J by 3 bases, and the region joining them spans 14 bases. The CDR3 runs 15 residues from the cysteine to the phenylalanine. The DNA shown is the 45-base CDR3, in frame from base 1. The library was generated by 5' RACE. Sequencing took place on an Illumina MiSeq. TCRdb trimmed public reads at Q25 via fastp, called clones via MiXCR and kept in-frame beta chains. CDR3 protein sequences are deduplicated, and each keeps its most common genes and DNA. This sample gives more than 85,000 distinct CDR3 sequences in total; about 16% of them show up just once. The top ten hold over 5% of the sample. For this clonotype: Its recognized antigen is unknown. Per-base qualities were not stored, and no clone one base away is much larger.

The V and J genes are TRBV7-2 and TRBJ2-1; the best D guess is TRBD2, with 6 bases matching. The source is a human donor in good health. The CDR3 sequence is CASSPRGGNYNEQFF. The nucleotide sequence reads TGTGCCAGCAGCCCAAGGGGCGGGAACTACAATGAGCAGTTCTTC.